This TCR beta chain was profiled in a study of T-cell memory formation after mild COVID-19. TCRdb re-called the 5' RACE reads through MiXCR, storing one row per CDR3 protein. The sample records a few hundred thousand distinct CDR3 sequences, about 20% being singletons. Germline V gene lookup returns CDR1 SGHTA and CDR2 FQGTGA. The ends lost 4 bases at V and 6 bases at J; junction bases unmatched: 9. CDR3 length equals 15 residues. Of note for this clonotype: Antigen specificity is unknown.

Study outcomes and limitations: Mostly located in CM and EM were contracting CD4+ clones, with contracting CD8+ clones located in EMRA. The study found balanced CD4/CD8 in clones contracting day 15 to 85 and a CD4+ lean in later expanders.

This sequence was found in an adult woman who had mild COVID-19 (a few samples of this study predate the infection). Cell type and time point are not known. The chain employs TRBV7-3 and TRBJ2-1, with 7 bases identical to TRBD1. Material: PBMCs or a T cell subset sorted from them (not recorded which). The CDR3 loop reads CASSSDRVGGNEQFF. CDR3 DNA sequence: TGTGCCAGCAGCTCTGACAGGGTAGGGGGCAATGAGCAGTTCTTC.